This TCR beta chain was sequenced in a study of spatial heterogeneity in lung cancer. A unique molecular identifier was attached to every TCR cDNA molecule. MiXCR was run by TCRdb on the 5' RACE reads, yielding one entry per CDR3 protein. Among approximately 6,300 distinct CDR3 sequences, 10% to 15% were seen once, and the ten largest hold roughly 20%. Germline-derived CDR1 and CDR2 are DFQATT and SNEGSKA (reference sequence). There are 14 residues in the CDR3. The V and J ends lost 0 bases and 3 bases, in that order; junction bases with no gene match: 3. Time point: sample taken at primary tumor resection. The table lists this clonotype with many counts.

The rearrangement joins TRBV20-1 to TRBJ1-1; 8 bases line up with TRBD1. The TCR sequence derives from a female donor with early-stage non-small cell lung cancer. The sequenced sample was normal lung tissue next to the tumor, obtained at surgery. The CDR3 region is CSARDQGAHTEAFF. DNA of the CDR3: TGCAGTGCTAGAGATCAGGGGGCACACACTGAAGCTTTCTTT.